Below, 10 T cell receptor beta chains from the same sample are listed, as sequenced in a study of beta chain features in type 1 diabetes. The study reverse transcribed the entire isolated RNA, so it sequenced expressed TCRB transcripts. The protocol was immunoSEQ multiplex PCR, while the TCRdb copy is restricted to in-frame clones and leaves out a portion. The profile shows 200,000 to 250,000 clones, under 70% of them singletons. The sequencing input was naive CD4+ T cells from blood. These receptors were taken from a man aged 30-40 years in good health.

The chain is built from TRBV2 and TRBJ2-7; D gene unclear. Germline CDR1 and CDR2: SNHLY and FYNNEI. The CDR3 sequence is 12 residues long. Trimming stripped 8 bases from V and 4 bases from J, with 12 bases between. CDR3 nucleotide sequence: TGTGCCAGCGTTCCCGCCCTTTACGAGCAGTACTTC. Residues: CASVPALYEQYF.

The chain uses TRBV29-1 and TRBJ2-1, with 8 nucleotides matching TRBD2. This CDR3 spans 12 amino acids. J gave up 4 bases and V 7 bases, and 3 bases lay outside the gene matches. Germline V CDR1 and CDR2: SQVTM, ANQGSEA. CDR3 in DNA: TGCAGCGGATCTAGCGGGTACAATGAGCAGTTCTTC. Amino acids: CSGSSGYNEQFF.

The chain has TRBV30 and TRBJ2-7, with D unresolved. This CDR3 spans 12 amino acids. V was trimmed by 2 bases and J by 0 bases, leaving 5 bases between them. CDR1 and CDR2 from the germline V gene are GTSNPN and SVGIG (reference sequence). The CDR3 sequence is CAWSTFSYEQYF. The CDR3 bases are TGTGCCTGGAGTACCTTCTCCTACGAGCAGTACTTC.

This sequence joins TRBV6-6 and TRBJ2-1; D possibly corresponds to TRBD1 (5 bases). Germline V gene lookup returns CDR1 MNHNY and CDR2 SVGAGI (reference sequence). V lost 6 bases and J 9 bases, leaving 15 bases between the germline ends. The CDR3 has 13 amino acids. The CDR3 DNA reads TGTGCCAGCAGCCCAAGACGCCAGGGTGAGCAGTTCTTC. It codes for CASSPRRQGEQFF.

This chain uses TRBV30 with TRBJ2-1; no definite D call. Germline V gene data show CDR1 as GTSNPN and CDR2 as SVGIG (reference sequence). The CDR3 runs to 13 residues. V was cut by 0 bases and J by 8 bases, with 11 bases left in between. CDR3 residues: CAWSVLPLDEQFF. The CDR3 nucleotides are TGTGCCTGGAGTGTCCTACCTTTGGATGAGCAGTTCTTC.

A note on this clone: At the DNA level, this CDR3 is encoded by other sequences in the same sample as well. V usage is TRBV30 and J usage is TRBJ1-5; 7 bases are shared with TRBD1. The V gene's germline CDR1 is GTSNPN and CDR2 SVGIG (reference sequence). The CDR3 is made up of 13 amino acids. Losses at the gene ends were 6 bases for V and 7 bases for J; bases not matched to a gene: 9. The CDR3 DNA is TGTGCCTGCGACAGGGCAGGGGGGCAGCCCCAGCATTTT. This sequence encodes CACDRAGGQPQHF. Full variable domain (remainder filled in from reference TRBV30 and TRBJ1-5): SQTIHQWPATLVQPVGSPLSLECTVEGTSNPNLYWYRQAAGRGLQLLFYSVGIGQISSEVPQNLSASRPQDRQFILSSKKLLLSDSGFYLCACDRAGGQPQHFGDGTRLSIL.

The chain couples TRBV4-3 to TRBJ2-1; the match to TRBD2 covers 7 bases. In germline, CDR1 is LGHNA, CDR2 YSLEER. This CDR3 comprises 17 residues. V shed 0 bases and J 0 bases; nucleotides not matched to a gene: 5. CDR3 in DNA: TGCGCCAGCAGCCAAGATCCCGGCGGGAGCTCCTACAATGAGCAGTTCTTC. Its translation is CASSQDPGGSSYNEQFF.

The gene calls are TRBV7-2 and TRBJ1-1; D is unresolved. The V gene lost 1 base and the J gene lost 8 bases, with 14 bases spanning the gap. The CDR3 runs 14 residues. The V gene's germline CDR1 is SGHTA and CDR2 FQGNSA. The CDR3 DNA is TGTGCCAGCAGCTTAGTCCTGGACTTTCGGGAAGCTTTCTTT. Translating it yields CASSLVLDFREAFF.

This chain joins TRBV29-1 and TRBJ2-6; the D is unclear. Germline assignment: CDR1 SQVTM and CDR2 ANQGSEA. V was clipped by 4 bases and J by 2 bases, with 3 bases between them. This CDR3 spans 12 amino acids. DNA of the CDR3: TGCAGCGTTGGGGCTGGGGCCAACGTCCTGACTTTC. Translation: CSVGAGANVLTF.

The gene calls are TRBV29-1 and TRBJ1-1; D perhaps matches TRBD1 (6 bases). The CDR3 is 13 residues long. Looked up from germline, CDR1 is SQVTM and CDR2 is ANQGSEA. V lost 5 bases, J lost 4 bases, and 14 bases lay in between. The CDR3 spells CSVQGRQVTEAFF. The DNA of the CDR3 is TGCAGCGTTCAGGGGCGGCAGGTCACTGAAGCTTTCTTT.